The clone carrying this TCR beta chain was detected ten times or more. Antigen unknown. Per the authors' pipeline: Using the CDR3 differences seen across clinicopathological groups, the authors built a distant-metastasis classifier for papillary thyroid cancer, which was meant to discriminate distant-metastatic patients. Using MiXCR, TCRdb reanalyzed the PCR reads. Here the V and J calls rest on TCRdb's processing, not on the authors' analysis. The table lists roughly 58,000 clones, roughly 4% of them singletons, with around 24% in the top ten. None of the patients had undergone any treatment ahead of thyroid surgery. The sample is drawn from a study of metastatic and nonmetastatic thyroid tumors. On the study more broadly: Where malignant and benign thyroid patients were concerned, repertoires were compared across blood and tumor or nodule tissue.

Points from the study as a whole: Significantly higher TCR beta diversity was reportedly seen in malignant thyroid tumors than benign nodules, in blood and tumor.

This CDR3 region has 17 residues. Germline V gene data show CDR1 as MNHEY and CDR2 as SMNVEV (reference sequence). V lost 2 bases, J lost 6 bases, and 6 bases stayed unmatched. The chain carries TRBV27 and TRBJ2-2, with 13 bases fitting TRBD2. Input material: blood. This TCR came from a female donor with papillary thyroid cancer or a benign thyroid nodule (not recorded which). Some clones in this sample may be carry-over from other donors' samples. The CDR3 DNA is TGTGCCAGCAGTTTAAGACTAGCGGGAGGTCGAGCCGGGGAGCTGTTTTTT. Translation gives CASSLRLAGGRAGELFF.